This entry features one TCR beta chain sequence. This record comes from a study of shared T cell receptors in the human thymus. Only in-frame clones appear in the TCRdb table, and some are missing; sequencing was by immunoSEQ multiplex PCR. The profile shows roughly 700,000 clones, approximately 88% of them singletons. Germline V lookup: CDR1 MGHDK, CDR2 SYGVNS. Trimming removed 0 bases from V and 1 base from J, with 9 bases in between. This CDR3 has 15 amino acids. These sequences were also reported in another study, on human thymus T cells. That publication notes: Donors were healthy Finnish babies undergoing corrective operations for congenital heart defects. In corrective heart surgery, resections were taken, and these provided the thymus tissue.

The chain joins TRBV25-1 to TRBJ2-5; no definite D call. This TCR came from a boy younger than two with a congenital heart defect. Sequenced: thymocytes. This chain's CDR3 is CASSEYGQSQETQYF. The CDR3 region has the DNA TGTGCCAGCAGTGAATATGGTCAGTCCCAAGAGACCCAGTACTTC.